This T cell receptor (beta chain) was sequenced in a study of OX40 agonist ivuxolimab in advanced cancers. Overall study: Three patients responded partially, comprising one with hepatocellular carcinoma and two with cutaneous melanoma.

Only in-frame clones appear in the TCRdb table, and some are missing; sequencing was by immunoSEQ multiplex PCR. The table has 80,000 to 95,000 clones, roughly 90% seen once. This clone was counted a few times. The CDR3 is 16 residues long. Germline CDR1 GTSNPN, CDR2 SVGIG (reference sequence). V was pared by 1 base and J by 9 bases, with 8 bases of the junction left unmatched. The source material was CD4+ or CD8+ T cells sorted from blood, sampled in a trial of the OX40 agonist ivuxolimab. This rearrangement joins TRBV30 to TRBJ2-4, with 14 bases lining up with TRBD2. The sequence derives from an adult with an advanced solid tumor such as melanoma, head and neck, liver or kidney cancer. In nucleotides, the CDR3 is TGTGCCTGGAGTGAAACTACGACTAGCGGGAGGGGCATTCAGTACTTC. This sequence encodes CAWSETTTSGRGIQYF.